This paragraph covers one T cell receptor beta chain sequence. Its antigen is undetermined. Then a second PCR, running about 6 to 12 cycles, was carried out with a sample-barcoded 5' primer and a J-beta primer mix. TCRdb re-called the 5' RACE reads through MiXCR, storing one row per CDR3 protein. The sample comprises some 1.8 million distinct CDR3 sequences, around 40% of which are singletons, and 20% to 25% rests with the top ten. The CDR3 totals 15 residues. Germline CDR1 reads SGHAT; CDR2 reads FQNNGV. V was pared by 2 bases and J by 3 bases, with 13 bases between. This entry is derived from a study of blood T cells in healthy people across ages. Whole-study results and caveats: Long-lived donors had more naive CD4+ cells and higher diversity than aged donors.

The rearrangement uses TRBV11-2 and TRBJ2-5, with D possibly being TRBD2 (5 bases). The TCR was taken from a human donor in good health. Material for sequencing was blood. Here the CDR3 DNA reads TGTGCCAGCAGCTTAATGAGGGCACGGGAAGAGACCCAGTACTTC. The encoded protein is CASSLMRAREETQYF.